The sequence of this TCR beta chain was determined in a study of cytomegalovirus exposure and HLA in healthy donors. Whole-study context: Genotyping showed around 80% of 300 to 450 donors falling in the Caucasian-associated ancestry cluster.

Trimming pared 0 bases from V and 5 bases from J, leaving 9 bases between. The CDR3 contains 14 residues. Germline V gene lookup returns CDR1 SGDLS and CDR2 YYNGEE. Primers included in the PCR were 60 Vbeta and 13 Jbeta primers. TCRdb's table, derived via immunoSEQ multiplex PCR, lists solely in-frame clones and lacks some. Of 80,000 to 130,000 clones detected, around three quarters appear once; the ten largest clones hold approximately 4.2%. The chain links TRBV9 to TRBJ2-1; D remains unclear. What was sequenced was PBMCs. The sequence derives from a female donor in good health and CMV-seropositive. CDR3 in amino acids: CASSVGRVDNEQFF. CDR3 sequence (DNA): TGTGCCAGCAGCGTAGGGAGAGTCGACAATGAGCAGTTCTTC.